What follows is one TCR beta chain and its context. Its antigen is currently not known. No base-level quality is on record; no much larger clone is a single base apart. This sample was included in a study of cytomegalovirus exposure and HLA in healthy donors (dated by TCRdb to 2015 to 2018). Regarding the study in general: In an earlier analysis of some 550 of the donors, approximately 260 Gb of sequence data and 90 million to 120 million unique TCR beta sequences from roughly 180 million T cells were reported. Roughly 300 gigabases of sequencing data and approximately 80 million unique TCR sequences were included in an early release covering around 650 HLA-typed donors. The genetic ancestry cluster associated with self-reported Caucasian donors included 81% of the roughly 390 genotyped donors. The study aimed to test whether signatures of past pathogen exposure could be identified by cataloging public T cell receptors. The study profiled the T cell repertoires of under 850 subjects by immunosequencing and related them to cytomegalovirus serostatus. A separate validation cohort of approximately 120 different subjects was used in addition to the roughly 670-subject first cohort. High-throughput TCR immunosequencing, statistical association of individual TCRs with disease status, and machine learning were combined to predict cytomegalovirus infection status. A later analysis re-analyzed previously published TCR beta repertoires from approximately 700 donors and added high-resolution HLA genotyping to study TCR occurrence patterns. Rather than using new phenotypic data, the later analysis identified candidate immune exposures from TCR beta sequences and from how often those sequences occurred across donors. An earlier analysis of fewer than 700 of the donors applied high-throughput TCR beta sequencing to assess whether each TCR beta V gene segment acted as functional or pseudogenic. Alongside the repertoire data, information on donor age, sex, ethnicity and CMV serostatus was compiled. A later genetic analysis used genome-wide SNP genotypes for about three fifths of the 666 donors, treating that subset as a discovery cohort. All discovery cohort repertoires had been generated using a single sequencing platform. HLA typing included class I and class II loci at four-digit resolution. Typing coverage differed by locus: A, B, C, DRB1 and DQB1 were typed in roughly 629-640 donors, DQA1 in 500 to 550, DPA1 in 600 to 610, and DPB1 in about 450. Because of strong linkage in the cohort, roughly five DR-DQ haplotypes were treated as single units for association and clustering. Among some 410 genotyped donors of the cohort, an average of roughly 240,000 unique TCR beta nucleotide sequences were sequenced per donor, roughly a sixth of them non-productive.

In total, around 600 healthy bone marrow donors made up the cohort. Cohort members were all nominally healthy when sampled, although unrecorded immune exposures were likely present. The donor was CMV seronegative and was included in the group of about 400 seronegative cohort members. Every donor gave a peripheral blood sample, and the peripheral blood mononuclear cells from that sample were used for TCR beta sequencing. The Qiagen DNeasy Blood Extraction Kit was used to extract genomic DNA from the blood cell samples. Library prep was done by the immunoSEQ multiplex PCR assay. A mixture of 60 forward primers for TCR Vbeta segments and 13 reverse primers for TCR Jbeta segments was used in the multiplex PCR. A multiplex PCR assay on genomic DNA amplified the CDR3 region of rearranged TCR beta genes. The amplified TCR beta libraries were sequenced on the Illumina HiSeq System as 87-base-pair reads. On the authors' methods: Across the 500 to 700 repertoires, a later analysis counted 75 million to 90 million unique TCR beta chains, about 10 million of which were shared by at least two donors. To remove PCR and sequencing errors, raw reads were error-corrected and collapsed into unique sequences using a nearest-neighbor algorithm that merged closely related sequences. CDR3 sequences were aligned to IMGT reference sequences to assign V, D and J gene segments. For a sequence to be retained, at least a six-nucleotide match to both a V gene segment and a J gene segment was required. Rearrangements were called productive when the CDR3 lacked stop codons and stayed in frame with V and J; all others were non-productive. CDR3 was defined according to IMGT convention as the region running from the second conserved V-encoded cysteine to the conserved J-encoded phenylalanine. Sequences without an unambiguous match to a single V gene segment were excluded from the earlier analysis of a few hundred of the donors. In an earlier analysis of some 590 of the donors, a V segment was called functional when productive rearrangements were above 56.7%, and segregating when the standard deviation between donors exceeded 5%. A statistical classification framework was developed to diagnose cytomegalovirus status using the catalog of TCR beta chain sequences. A later analysis assigned V and J genes by comparing TCR nucleotide sequences with IMGT/GENE-DB human TR gene sequences. A later analysis assigned CDR3 sequences and most-parsimonious VDJ recombination scenarios with the TCRdist pipeline. A later analysis defined each TCR beta chain by its CDR3 amino acid sequence plus V-gene family, and excluded reads lacking a unique V-gene family. To address suspected cross-contamination and a sequencing artifact, a later analysis removed 550 to 750 highly shared, low-generation-probability nucleotide sequences. For each public chain, a later analysis derived a clonal expansion index from normalized ranks of inferred template counts within each repertoire. In a later analysis, generation probabilities were computed with a VDJ recombination model fitted to out-of-frame rearrangements, and the resulting probabilities were checked against IGoR. Hypergeometric tests were used in a later analysis to score TCR-TCR, TCR-HLA and TCR-CMV co-occurrence, with a repertoire-size bias correction applied to the TCR pairs. In a later analysis, false discovery rates were estimated by permuting HLA or CMV assignments 20 times. In a later analysis, co-occurring TCRs were grouped with DBSCAN, and TCRdist sequence similarity was added when clustering was performed within HLA-allele-positive subsets. For co-occurrence clustering, repertoires with fewer than 30,000 or more than 120,000 public chains were excluded, along with five repertoires with anomalous nucleotide sharing. As stored in TCRdb, this immuneACCESS dataset retains in-frame rearrangements with V and J assigned. A fraction of the clones does not appear; measured against another copy, unresolved V genes explain less than half of the discrepancy, and the remainder lacks a known reason. That table furnishes V, J and clone size, whereas the DNA furnished D and trimming. This sample has about 130,000 clones in its table, and 70% to 75% of those were observed once. Jointly, the top ten make up about 3% of the sample.

Results and caveats for the whole study, not just this receptor: Several of the top co-occurrence clusters appeared to be linked to parvovirus B19, influenza, CMV and Epstein-Barr virus, according to a later analysis. The only immune exposure information available for the cohort was CMV serostatus. Only TCR beta chains were sequenced in this cohort, and the absence of alpha or paired-chain data limited detectable features. Assigning TCR associations to individual alleles was difficult when HLA alleles, especially DR and DQ, strongly co-occurred. The authors suggested that the approach could potentially be generalized to other disease states and immunological phenotypes. Cytomegalovirus status was reported to be diagnosed by the classifier with high specificity and sensitivity in both the original and validation cohorts. A later genetic analysis associated a missense DCLRE1C variant with V-gene and J-gene trimming of TCR beta chains, and an independent cohort replicated the association. In vitro tests confirmed that a few of the cytomegalovirus-associated TCR beta chains recognize cytomegalovirus antigens. At a false discovery rate of 0.05, a later analysis linked 15,000 to 20,000 TCR beta sequences to specific HLA alleles. The 87-base-pair reads could not distinguish some IMGT-functional V segments, including TRBV6-2 and TRBV6-3, so those segments were excluded. In a later genetic analysis, fewer N-insertions in productive TCRs were reported among donors in an Asian-associated ancestry cluster than the roughly 710-donor mean. A later analysis found that TCR association rates varied across HLA loci, with DRB1 alleles showing the most associated TCRs and HLA-C alleles the fewest. A further reported finding was that TCR beta sequences accurately predicted the HLA-A and HLA-B alleles for most subjects in the first cohort. Correlated functional status among segregating V segments might be attributable to linkage disequilibrium, but an unknown experimental factor could not be ruled out. Approximately 18 rarely observed V segments, including chromosome 9 orphons, were excluded from the earlier analysis of about 600 of the donors because counts were too low. The study listed approximately 160 TCR beta chains as associated with cytomegalovirus. Compared with equally common non-associated chains, HLA-associated TCR beta chains in a later analysis were more clonally expanded and had lower generation probabilities. Across donors, most TCR sequences were observed very rarely, whereas some public TCRs were present in many individuals. The presence/absence analyses assumed that sequencing depth was roughly uniform across donors, and that assumption may not be true. Because HLA typing was unavailable for some donors at each locus, only the typed subset was used in association tests. An earlier analysis of some 560 of the donors showed that most TCR beta V segments appeared in productive rearrangements either about 87% or about 30% of the time, which broadly matched IMGT annotations. The sequencing pipeline was judged likely to have produced a cluster of highly shared sequence variants as a technical artifact. In a later analysis, most CMV-associated TCR beta chains were found to appear HLA-restricted, with HLA associations seemingly driven largely by CMV exposure.

The germline V and J ends show losses of 1 base and 2 bases respectively, and no gene match explains 6 bases of the junction. CDR1 LGHNA and CDR2 YSLEER were looked up in the germline V gene. The CDR3 runs 16 amino acids, cysteine and phenylalanine included. Kept here is only the CDR3 DNA, which spans 48 bases and is read in frame from base 1. The TCR sequence derives from a man aged 30-40 years in good health and CMV-seronegative. The sequenced material came from PBMCs. The V and J genes are TRBV4-3 and TRBJ2-3, and 7 bases in between align with TRBD2. The CDR3 reads as follows: CASSQGVGGNTDTQYF. In nucleotide form, the sequence is TGCGCCAGCAGCCAAGGGGTCGGGGGGAACACAGATACGCAGTATTTT.